This is a list of T cell receptor beta chains from one sample in a study of cytomegalovirus exposure and HLA in healthy donors. Here immunoSEQ multiplex PCR was the method, and the copy in TCRdb shows in-frame clones only, minus some. The data contain around 300,000 clones, 72% of them singletons. The sample comprised PBMCs. The receptors stem from a female donor in good health and CMV-seronegative. Both conserved end residues are part of each CDR3. A D gene is named only where the DNA matches it firmly. A clone size is listed for some rows: how often the clone was seen (once, few, many), or a class if it is expanded.

>-|few|TRBV7-9|TRBJ1-1
CSSRLGHMNTEAFF
TGTTCCAGCAGGTTGGGGCATATGAACACTGAAGCTTTCTTT
>TRBD1|once|TRBV9|TRBJ1-1
CASRETTGVNTEAFF
TGTGCCAGCAGAGAAACGACAGGGGTGAACACTGAAGCTTTCTTT
>-|few|TRBV19|TRBJ2-1
CATSELYNEQFF
TGTGCCACTTCGGAGCTTTACAATGAGCAGTTCTTC
>-|-|TRBV19|TRBJ2-7
CASSPRQTYEQYF
TGTGCCAGTAGTCCTCGACAGACCTACGAGCAGTACTTC
>TRBD2|-|TRBV7-9|TRBJ2-3
CASSTSGRGTDTQYF
TGTGCCAGCAGCACTAGCGGGAGGGGCACAGATACGCAGTATTTT
>-|-|TRBV18|TRBJ1-5
CASSPPEGAFNQPQHF
TGTGCCAGCTCACCTCCTGAGGGTGCGTTCAATCAGCCCCAGCATTTT
>-|-|TRBV7-9|TRBJ2-6
CASSLMVAGANVLTF
TGTGCCAGCAGCTTAATGGTAGCTGGGGCCAACGTCCTGACTTTC
>TRBD1|-|TRBV9|TRBJ1-3
CASSEEGALGNTIYF
TGTGCCAGCAGCGAGGAGGGGGCGCTTGGAAACACCATATATTTT
>TRBD2|few|TRBV6-5|TRBJ2-7
CAIYSGEGRSYEQYF
TGTGCCATCTACTCCGGGGAGGGTCGTTCCTACGAGCAGTACTTC
>TRBD1|-|TRBV5-1|TRBJ2-5
CASNPQGAVRETQYF
TGCGCCAGCAACCCACAGGGGGCGGTACGGGAGACCCAGTACTTC
>-|-|TRBV20-1|TRBJ1-1
CSARRDTEAFF
TGCAGTGCTCGCAGGGACACTGAAGCTTTCTTT
>-|-|TRBV9|TRBJ2-3
CASSVGPGATDTQYF
TGTGCCAGCAGCGTAGGTCCAGGGGCCACAGATACGCAGTATTTT
>-|-|TRBV5-5|TRBJ2-7
CASSLPLRGGTYEQYF
TGTGCCAGCAGCTTGCCCCTTAGGGGGGGGACCTACGAGCAGTACTTC
>-|-|TRBV5-1|TRBJ1-4
CASSLAGVRVANEKLFF
TGCGCCAGCAGCTTGGCCGGGGTACGGGTTGCTAATGAAAAACTGTTTTTT
>TRBD1|-|TRBV5-4|TRBJ1-1
CASSSRDRANTEAFF
TGTGCCAGCAGCTCCCGGGACAGGGCGAACACTGAAGCTTTCTTT
>TRBD1|-|TRBV11-1|TRBJ1-4
CASSPTGDRSEKLFF
TGTGCCAGCAGCCCCACAGGGGATCGGAGTGAAAAACTGTTTTTT
>-|-|TRBV7-9|TRBJ1-3
CASSLAAGYSGNTIYF
TGTGCCAGCAGCTTAGCGGCGGGATACTCTGGAAACACCATATATTTT
>TRBD1|few|TRBV6-6|TRBJ1-2
CASSETGDYTF
TGTGCCAGCAGTGAAACAGGGGACTACACCTTC
>TRBD1|-|TRBV5-1|TRBJ1-1
CASSLNRGHTEAFF
TGCGCCAGCAGCTTGAACAGGGGGCACACTGAAGCTTTCTTT
>-|-|TRBV19|TRBJ2-7
CASSIVGMQAPGGEQYF
TGTGCCAGTAGTATAGTCGGCATGCAGGCCCCCGGAGGGGAGCAGTACTTC
>-|once|TRBV6-1|TRBJ1-6
CASSEKGDYNSPLHF
TGTGCCAGCAGTGAAAAGGGGGACTATAATTCACCCCTCCACTTT
>-|once|TRBV28|TRBJ2-7
CASSPADNSYEQYF
TGTGCCAGCAGTCCTGCGGACAACTCCTACGAGCAGTACTTC
>TRBD2|-|TRBV4-2|TRBJ2-3
CASSQERREGRGSTDTQYF
TGTGCCAGCAGCCAAGAACGGCGGGAGGGCCGAGGGAGCACAGATACGCAGTATTTT
>TRBD2|-|TRBV6-1|TRBJ2-3
CASSVASGTDTQYF
TGTGCCAGCAGTGTAGCTAGCGGGACAGATACGCAGTATTTT
>-|-|TRBV7-9|TRBJ2-5
CSSCRQARETQYF
TGTTCCAGCTGTCGACAGGCAAGGGAGACCCAGTACTTC
>TRBD2|-|TRBV6-4|TRBJ2-3
CASSVTSGSTDTQYF
TGTGCCAGCAGCGTGACTAGCGGGAGCACAGATACGCAGTATTTT
>TRBD2|-|TRBV14|TRBJ2-2
CASSPPLASGRIGELFF
TGTGCCAGCAGCCCACCCTTGGCTAGCGGGAGGATCGGGGAGCTGTTTTTT
>TRBD1|-|TRBV19|TRBJ2-5
CASSSDRFQETQYF
TGTGCCAGTAGCTCGGACAGGTTCCAAGAGACCCAGTACTTC
>TRBD2|-|TRBV5-1|TRBJ2-5
CASSVGLAGQETQYF
TGCGCCAGCAGCGTGGGACTAGCGGGCCAAGAGACCCAGTACTTC
>-|-|TRBV19|TRBJ2-1
CASSIMSANEQFF
TGTGCCAGTAGTATCATGAGTGCCAATGAGCAGTTCTTC
>-|-|TRBV6-6|TRBJ2-1
CASSYRREDNEQFF
TGTGCCAGCAGTTACCGGAGGGAGGACAATGAGCAGTTCTTC
>-|-|TRBV5-3|TRBJ2-7
CARSFTSDEQYF
TGTGCCAGAAGCTTTACTAGTGACGAGCAGTACTTC
>-|-|TRBV30|TRBJ1-3
CAWSPQGQTSGNTIYF
TGTGCCTGGAGCCCACAAGGACAAACCTCTGGAAACACCATATATTTT
>TRBD1|-|TRBV5-6|TRBJ2-1
CASSGTGGHNEQFF
TGTGCCAGCAGCGGAACAGGGGGCCACAATGAGCAGTTCTTC
>TRBD1|-|TRBV11-3|TRBJ1-3
CASSNGQGGNTIYF
TGTGCCAGCAGCAACGGACAGGGTGGAAACACCATATATTTT
>-|few|TRBV7-9|TRBJ2-1
CASSYPPSGPSSYNEQFF
TGTGCCAGCAGCTATCCCCCGAGCGGGCCAAGCTCCTACAATGAGCAGTTCTTC
>-|-|TRBV7-9|TRBJ2-7
CASSLDPPGEQYF
TGTGCCAGCAGCTTAGACCCCCCGGGGGAGCAGTACTTC
>TRBD1|-|TRBV9|TRBJ2-5
CASSLGSDRGRVQETQYF
TGTGCCAGCAGCCTGGGGAGTGACAGGGGTAGAGTACAAGAGACCCAGTACTTC